These T cell receptor beta chains were read from a single sample in a study of glioma-infiltrating T cells. In TCRdb, the multiplex PCR reads were re-called with MiXCR into one record per CDR3 protein. The repertoire holds about 89,000 distinct CDR3 sequences, with approximately 22% as singletons. The sequencing input was glioma tissue, nonneoplastic brain tissue, or PBMCs (not recorded which). The receptors originated from a human donor with low-grade glioma or glioblastoma, undergoing nonglioma brain surgery, or in good health (not recorded which). Both conserved end residues are part of each CDR3. The D gene is left open where the match is weak. Clone size is given for some rows only: seen once, a few or many times, or a class if the clone is expanded.

size	V	D	J	CDR3	DNA
many	TRBV7-9	TRBD2	TRBJ2-7	CASSGGRAYEQYF	TGTGCCAGCAGCGGCGGGAGGGCTTACGAGCAGTACTTC
.	TRBV10-3	.	TRBJ2-1	CAISEWQLGNEQFF	TGTGCCATCAGTGAGTGGCAACTAGGGAATGAGCAGTTCTTC
.	TRBV7-8	.	TRBJ1-4	CASSLGRLSEKLFF	TGTGCCAGCAGCTTAGGTAGATTGAGTGAAAAACTGTTTTTT
many	TRBV12-3/TRBV12-4	.	TRBJ2-3	CASRRQSLTDTQYF	TGTGCCAGCAGGAGACAGAGTCTCACAGATACGCAGTATTTT
many	TRBV5-4	.	TRBJ2-5	CASSVGETQYF	TGTGCCAGCAGCGTCGGAGAGACCCAGTACTTC
once	TRBV27	.	TRBJ2-5	CASSLEDLDRQETQYF	TGTGCCAGCAGTTTAGAGGACCTGGACAGACAAGAGACCCAGTACTTC
many	TRBV27	.	TRBJ1-5	CASSPWGESNQPQHF	TGTGCCAGCAGTCCCTGGGGGGAAAGCAATCAGCCCCAGCATTTT
many	TRBV14	.	TRBJ1-1	CASSQTANTEAFF	TGTGCCAGCAGCCAAACAGCGAACACTGAAGCTTTCTTT
many	TRBV6-1	TRBD1	TRBJ1-5	CASSQWTGIGQPQHF	TGTGCCAGCAGTCAGTGGACAGGTATAGGTCAGCCCCAGCATTTT
few	TRBV9	TRBD2	TRBJ2-7	CASSATSGSSYEQYF	TGTGCCAGCAGCGCAACTAGCGGGAGCTCCTACGAGCAGTACTTC
.	TRBV11-2	.	TRBJ2-1	CASTRWGRKNNEQFF	TGTGCCAGCACCCGTTGGGGGAGGAAAAACAATGAGCAGTTCTTC
.	TRBV29-1	.	TRBJ2-5	CSVQGLQETQYF	TGCAGCGTTCAGGGGCTGCAAGAGACCCAGTACTTC
.	TRBV5-1	TRBD1	TRBJ1-6	CASSLIPGQGKSPLHF	TGCGCCAGCAGCTTAATACCGGGACAGGGAAAATCACCCCTCCACTTT
many	TRBV6-1	.	TRBJ2-3	CASRETAGTDTQYF	TGTGCCAGCAGGGAGACAGCAGGCACAGATACGCAGTATTTT
.	TRBV5-4	.	TRBJ1-2	CASRPGGDFYGYNF	TGTGCCAGCCGACCCGGCGGGGACTTCTATGGCTACAACTTC
many	TRBV6-1	.	TRBJ2-3	CASSLGGPTDTQYF	TGTGCCAGCAGTTTAGGGGGGCCCACAGATACGCAGTATTTT
many	TRBV14	.	TRBJ2-5	CASSQGLVIQETQYF	TGTGCCAGCAGCCAAGGATTGGTCATCCAAGAGACCCAGTACTTC
many	TRBV27	.	TRBJ2-3	CASSRKQGATDTQYF	TGTGCCAGCAGTCGGAAACAGGGCGCCACAGATACGCAGTATTTT
many	TRBV5-1	TRBD1	TRBJ1-1	CASSPRTGVNTEAFF	TGCGCCAGCAGCCCCCGGACAGGGGTGAACACTGAAGCTTTCTTT
.	TRBV11-2	.	TRBJ2-7	CASSLGRGSYEQYF	TGTGCCAGCAGCTTAGGGCGGGGCTCCTACGAGCAGTACTTC
few	TRBV18	.	TRBJ2-7	CASSPRDTSYEQYF	TGTGCCAGCTCACCTCGGGACACATCCTACGAGCAGTACTTC
.	TRBV5-4	.	TRBJ2-5	CASSSGHLQETQYF	TGTGCCAGCAGCTCGGGACACCTACAAGAGACCCAGTACTTC
few	TRBV11-2	.	TRBJ2-7	CASSRASYEQYF	TGTGCCAGCAGCCGAGCCTCCTACGAGCAGTACTTC
many	TRBV6-1	TRBD1	TRBJ2-7	CASRPGQGAYEQYF	TGTGCCAGCAGACCGGGACAGGGAGCCTACGAGCAGTACTTC
many	TRBV12-3/TRBV12-4	TRBD2	TRBJ2-7	CASSSQGTSGVYEQYF	TGTGCCAGCAGTTCTCAGGGGACTAGCGGGGTCTACGAGCAGTACTTC
many	TRBV7-2	.	TRBJ2-3	CASSFGGGASTQYF	TGTGCCAGCAGCTTTGGCGGGGGCGCTTCTACGCAGTATTTT
many	TRBV6-2/TRBV6-3	TRBD2	TRBJ2-2	CASRPSGITTGELFF	TGTGCCAGCAGGCCTAGCGGGATCACCACCGGGGAGCTGTTTTTT
many	TRBV6-1	TRBD2	TRBJ2-1	CASRLADNEQFF	TGTGCCAGTCGACTAGCTGACAATGAGCAGTTCTTC
many	TRBV28	.	TRBJ2-7	CASSLSGEQYF	TGTGCCAGCAGTCTCTCGGGAGAGCAGTACTTC
few	TRBV2	.	TRBJ1-2	CASSDPPGISGYTF	TGTGCCAGCAGTGATCCCCCAGGCATCTCTGGCTACACCTTC
many	TRBV27	.	TRBJ2-1	CASTVEGSYNEQFF	TGTGCCAGCACGGTAGAAGGCTCCTACAATGAGCAGTTCTTC
few	TRBV19	TRBD2	TRBJ2-7	CATSFVAGAYEQYF	TGTGCCACCTCATTCGTAGCGGGGGCCTACGAGCAGTACTTC
many	TRBV12-3/TRBV12-4	.	TRBJ1-4	CASSGQLVEKLFF	TGTGCCAGCTCAGGACAGTTGGTTGAAAAACTGTTTTTT
.	TRBV3-1	.	TRBJ1-3	CASSQVRGNTIYF	TGTGCCAGCAGCCAAGTACGCGGAAACACCATATATTTT
many	TRBV6-1	.	TRBJ2-1	CASRRLPTRGNEQFF	TGTGCCAGCAGACGCTTGCCGACCCGGGGCAATGAGCAGTTCTTC
many	TRBV7-9	.	TRBJ2-3	CASSLMQTDTQYF	TGTGCCAGCAGCTTGATGCAGACAGATACGCAGTATTTT
few	TRBV19	.	TRBJ2-7	CASKGLHSGSYEQYF	TGTGCCAGTAAGGGTCTCCATAGCGGCTCCTACGAGCAGTACTTC
.	TRBV7-2	.	TRBJ2-5	CASSLVPKETQYF	TGTGCCAGCAGCTTAGTTCCTAAAGAGACCCAGTACTTC
many	TRBV19	.	TRBJ2-7	CASSIVDRSYEQYF	TGTGCCAGTAGTATCGTGGACAGATCCTACGAGCAGTACTTC
many	TRBV6-1	.	TRBJ1-3	CASSRPGRTIYF	TGTGCCAGCAGCCGCCCGGGCAGGACCATATATTTT
many	TRBV2	.	TRBJ1-5	CASVQGSNQPQHF	TGTGCCAGCGTTCAGGGATCCAATCAGCCCCAGCATTTT
many	TRBV10-3	TRBD1	TRBJ2-5	CAISDPTGAETQYF	TGTGCCATCAGTGACCCAACAGGGGCCGAGACCCAGTACTTC
many	TRBV27	.	TRBJ1-1	CASTPRPGDDTEAFF	TGTGCCAGCACCCCCCGGCCCGGTGACGACACTGAAGCTTTCTTT
many	TRBV18	TRBD1	TRBJ2-5	CASSPPGQQETQYF	TGTGCCAGCTCACCACCGGGACAGCAAGAGACCCAGTACTTC
many	TRBV4-1	.	TRBJ2-3	CASSQDLSNTDTQYF	TGCGCCAGCAGCCAAGATCTGAGCAACACAGATACGCAGTATTTT
many	TRBV18	TRBD2	TRBJ2-1	CASSPRTSGDNEQFF	TGTGCCAGCTCACCAAGGACTAGCGGTGACAATGAGCAGTTCTTC
many	TRBV9	TRBD1	TRBJ2-7	CASSEGTGGAEEQYF	TGTGCCAGCAGCGAAGGGACAGGGGGAGCCGAAGAGCAGTACTTC
many	TRBV24-1	.	TRBJ2-5	CATSPGHGRQETQYF	TGTGCCACCAGTCCCGGACACGGGCGACAAGAGACCCAGTACTTC
once	TRBV11-2	.	TRBJ1-6	CASSLVMRNLPLHF	TGTGCCAGCAGCTTAGTGATGAGGAATTTACCCCTCCACTTT
many	TRBV7-7	TRBD2	TRBJ2-7	CASSLGSGSHEQYF	TGTGCCAGCAGCTTAGGAAGCGGGAGCCACGAGCAGTACTTC
many	TRBV6-1	TRBD1	TRBJ2-5	CASRNRGSNQETQYF	TGTGCCAGCAGAAACAGGGGGTCCAACCAAGAGACCCAGTACTTC
many	TRBV7-2	.	TRBJ1-2	CASSLGRKGDGYTF	TGTGCCAGCAGCTTAGGACGGAAAGGTGATGGCTACACCTTC
.	TRBV5-1	.	TRBJ2-1	CASSLAQILGEQFF	TGCGCCAGCAGCTTGGCTCAGATCCTGGGTGAGCAGTTCTTC
many	TRBV2	TRBD1	TRBJ1-5	CASRGQGAVGQPQHF	TGTGCCAGCAGGGGCCAGGGGGCGGTAGGCCAGCCCCAGCATTTT
many	TRBV2	.	TRBJ1-2	CASSEDGLNYGYTF	TGTGCCAGCAGTGAGGATGGGCTTAACTATGGCTACACCTTC
many	TRBV7-9	TRBD2	TRBJ2-3	CASSPGLAGGIPDTQYF	TGTGCCAGCAGCCCCGGACTAGCGGGAGGGATACCAGATACGCAGTATTTT